The TCR beta chain under discussion was sequenced for a study of TIL therapy for anti-PD-1-resistant metastatic lung cancer. Sequencing used immunoSEQ v3. Generated by immunoSEQ multiplex PCR, the TCRdb table keeps only in-frame clones and is missing some. The sample lists about 36,000 clones, about 73% occurring once. V lost 6 bases and J 0 bases, leaving 17 bases between the germline ends. CDR3 size: 16 residues. CDR1 and CDR2 from the germline V gene are LNHDA and SQIVND (reference sequence). Indicated time point: pre-treatment sample, taken before nivolumab and TIL therapy. The sample here was blood, taken at baseline. The J gene is TRBJ1-1, the V gene TRBV19; no clear D. The TCR was taken from a person aged 25-85 years with non-small cell lung cancer. In DNA form, the CDR3 reads TGTGCCAGTAGAGAGGGAGGATTAGGGATGAACACTGAAGCTTTCTTT. Amino acids: CASREGGLGMNTEAFF.